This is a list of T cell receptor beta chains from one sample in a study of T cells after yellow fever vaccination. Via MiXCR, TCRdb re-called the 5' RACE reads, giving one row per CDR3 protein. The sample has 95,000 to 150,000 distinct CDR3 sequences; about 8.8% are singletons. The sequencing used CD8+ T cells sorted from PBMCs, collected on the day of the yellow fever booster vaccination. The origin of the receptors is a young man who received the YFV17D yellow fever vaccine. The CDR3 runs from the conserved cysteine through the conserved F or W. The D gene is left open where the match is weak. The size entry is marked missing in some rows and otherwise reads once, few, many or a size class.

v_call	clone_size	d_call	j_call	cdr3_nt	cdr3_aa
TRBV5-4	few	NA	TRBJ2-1	TGTGCCAGCAGCCCAAGCGGGTCCCACTCGGAGGAGTTCTTC	CASSPSGSHSEEFF
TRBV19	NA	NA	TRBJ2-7	TGTGCCAGTAGTATCTTGGGCACCTCCTACGAGCAGTACTTC	CASSILGTSYEQYF
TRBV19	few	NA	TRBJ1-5	TGTGCCAGTAGTATGGACCGTCTTCTTATGAGCAATCAGCCCCAGCATTTT	CASSMDRLLMSNQPQHF
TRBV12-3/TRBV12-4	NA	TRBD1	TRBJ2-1	TGTGCCAGCAGCCCAGCCGGGACAGGGGGGGGGAAGCAGTTCTTC	CASSPAGTGGGKQFF
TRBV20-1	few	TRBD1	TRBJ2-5	TGCAGTGCACCATTACCGGGACAGCCTTTACAAGAGACCCAGTACTTC	CSAPLPGQPLQETQYF
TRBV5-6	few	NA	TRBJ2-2	TGTGCCAGCAGCTTGGTCCCAGGGCGGGACACCGGGGAGCTGTTTTTT	CASSLVPGRDTGELFF
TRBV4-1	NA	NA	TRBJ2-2	TGCGCCAGCAGCCGAGAGTCGAACACCGGGGAGCTGTTTTTT	CASSRESNTGELFF
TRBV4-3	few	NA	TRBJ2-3	TGCGCCAGCAGCCCACAGGGACGGCCAGATACGCAGTATTTT	CASSPQGRPDTQYF
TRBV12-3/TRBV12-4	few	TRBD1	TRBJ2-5	TGTGCCAGCAGTTTAGGGGACAGGGTACAAGAGACCCAGTACTTC	CASSLGDRVQETQYF
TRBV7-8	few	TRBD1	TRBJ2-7	TGTGCCAGCAGCGCACAGGGGACCTACGAGCAGTACTTC	CASSAQGTYEQYF
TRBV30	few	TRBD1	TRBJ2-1	TGTGCCGGCCGGGACAGGGTCTACAATGAGCAGTTCTTC	CAGRDRVYNEQFF
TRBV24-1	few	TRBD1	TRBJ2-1	TGTGCCACCAGTGATCGAAGAAGGGGGCTCGATGAGCAGTTCTTC	CATSDRRRGLDEQFF
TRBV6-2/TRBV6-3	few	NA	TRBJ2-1	TGTGCCAGCTCAAGGACGGGGGGCGAGTACAATGAGCAGTTCTTC	CASSRTGGEYNEQFF
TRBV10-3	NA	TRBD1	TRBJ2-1	TGTGCCATCAGTGAGTCGGGACAGGGTTACAATGAGCAGTTCTTC	CAISESGQGYNEQFF
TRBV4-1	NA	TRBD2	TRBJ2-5	TGCGCCAGCAGCCCCCCGGGGGGAGCGGGGGGTACGACCCAGTACTTC	CASSPPGGAGGTTQYF
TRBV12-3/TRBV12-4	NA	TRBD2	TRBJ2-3	TGTGCCAGCAATCGCGAGGGACTAGCGGACACAGATACGCAGTATTTT	CASNREGLADTDTQYF
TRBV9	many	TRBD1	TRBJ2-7	TGTGCCAGCAGCAGAGGACAGGGGGCCCACGAGCAGTACTTC	CASSRGQGAHEQYF
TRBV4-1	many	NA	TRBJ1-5	TGCGCCAGCAGCCCCCGCTGGGTTAGCAATCAGCCCCAGCATTTT	CASSPRWVSNQPQHF
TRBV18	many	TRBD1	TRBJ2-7	TGTGCCAGCTCAGCCGCCGGACAGGGATTCAGCTCCTACGAGCAGTACTTC	CASSAAGQGFSSYEQYF
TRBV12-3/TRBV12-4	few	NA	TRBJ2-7	TGTGCCAGCAGTTTCCCAGGACGCTCCTACGAGCAGTACTTC	CASSFPGRSYEQYF
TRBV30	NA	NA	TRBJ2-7	TGTGCCCTAGGTACTGCGTTCTCCTACGAGCAGTACTTC	CALGTAFSYEQYF
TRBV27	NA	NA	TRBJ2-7	TGTGCCAGCAGTTTATCGCCAGCCTACGAGCAGTACTTC	CASSLSPAYEQYF
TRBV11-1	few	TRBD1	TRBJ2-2	TGTGCCAGCAGCTCAGTCGGGACAGGGGACACCGGGGAGCTGTTTTTT	CASSSVGTGDTGELFF